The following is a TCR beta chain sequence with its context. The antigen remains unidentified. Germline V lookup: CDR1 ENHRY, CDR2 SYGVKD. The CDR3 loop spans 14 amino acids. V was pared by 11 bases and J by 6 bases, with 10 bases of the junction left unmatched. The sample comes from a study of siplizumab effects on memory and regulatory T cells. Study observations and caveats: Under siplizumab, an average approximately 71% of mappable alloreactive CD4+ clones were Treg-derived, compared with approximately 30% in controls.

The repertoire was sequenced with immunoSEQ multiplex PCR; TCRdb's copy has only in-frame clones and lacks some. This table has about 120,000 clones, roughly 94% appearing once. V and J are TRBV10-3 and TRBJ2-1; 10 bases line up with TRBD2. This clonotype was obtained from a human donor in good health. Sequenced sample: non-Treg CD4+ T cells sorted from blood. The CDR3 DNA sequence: TGTGCCGGATCTCAGCGGGAGGGCCTCAATGAGCAGTTCTTC. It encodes CAGSQREGLNEQFF.